The present T cell receptor (beta chain) was sequenced within a study of T cell repertoires and HLA-DP antigens. CDR3 length: 15 residues. Germline assignment: CDR1 LNHNV and CDR2 YYDKDF (reference sequence). The V and J ends lost 0 bases and 10 bases respectively, with 17 bases between them. Concerning this clone: What it binds is unknown.

Study-level results: Against both alloantigens, CD137+ clonality was similar, approximately 0.39.

Produced via immunoSEQ multiplex PCR; TCRdb's table is partial and in-frame only. The data contain about 120,000 clones, 80% to 95% of them singletons. This clonotype originated in a woman younger than 35 in good health and CMV-seronegative. What was sequenced was CD4+ T cells from PBMCs. The V call is TRBV15, the J call TRBJ2-3; no clear D. CDR3 region: CATSRDRAPATPQYF. DNA for the CDR3: TGTGCCACCAGCAGAGATCGGGCCCCCGCTACGCCGCAGTATTTT.